Listed below are T cell receptor beta chains from one sample, sequenced in a study of CD8 T cells in Susac syndrome. From the immunoSEQ multiplex PCR reads, TCRdb called clonotypes with MiXCR, one entry per CDR3 protein. The data show around 180,000 distinct CDR3 sequences, approximately 95% seen once. The sequenced sample was CD8+ T cells from PBMCs. The receptor source for this set is a human donor with multiple sclerosis. Both conserved end residues are part of each CDR3. Fields, in order: V gene, J gene, D gene, CDR3 protein, CDR3 DNA. D genes are given only for firm matches.

V gene: TRBV7-8; J gene: TRBJ2-7; D gene: TRBD2; CDR3 protein: CASSPRGSGRRYEQYF; CDR3 DNA: TGTGCCAGCAGTCCTCGCGGTAGCGGGAGGCGGTACGAGCAGTACTTC
V gene: TRBV11-2; J gene: TRBJ2-1; D gene: .; CDR3 protein: CASSLYVHEQFF; CDR3 DNA: TGTGCCAGCAGCTTGTACGTCCATGAGCAGTTCTTC
V gene: TRBV27; J gene: TRBJ2-1; D gene: .; CDR3 protein: CASSSTGSYNEQFF; CDR3 DNA: TGTGCCAGCAGTTCGACAGGCTCCTACAATGAGCAGTTCTTC
V gene: TRBV2; J gene: TRBJ2-6; D gene: .; CDR3 protein: CASTLPLGLTGANVLTF; CDR3 DNA: TGTGCCAGCACCCTTCCGTTGGGGTTAACTGGGGCCAACGTCCTGACTTTC
V gene: TRBV30; J gene: TRBJ1-2; D gene: .; CDR3 protein: CAWNLIYGYTF; CDR3 DNA: TGTGCCTGGAATTTGATCTATGGCTACACCTTC
V gene: TRBV5-1; J gene: TRBJ2-5; D gene: .; CDR3 protein: CASRRVGEWNRKETQYF; CDR3 DNA: TGCGCCAGCAGGAGGGTCGGGGAATGGAACCGTAAAGAGACCCAGTACTTC
V gene: TRBV6-5; J gene: TRBJ2-6; D gene: .; CDR3 protein: CASRTVSGANVLTF; CDR3 DNA: TGTGCCAGCAGAACAGTCTCTGGGGCCAACGTCCTGACTTTC
V gene: TRBV20-1; J gene: TRBJ2-7; D gene: .; CDR3 protein: CSATPGSPSYEQYF; CDR3 DNA: TGCAGTGCTACGCCCGGGTCCCCTTCCTACGAGCAGTACTTC
V gene: TRBV20-1; J gene: TRBJ2-7; D gene: TRBD2; CDR3 protein: CSARELAGGSYEQYF; CDR3 DNA: TGCAGTGCTAGGGAACTAGCGGGGGGCTCCTACGAGCAGTACTTC
V gene: TRBV12-3/TRBV12-4; J gene: TRBJ2-3; D gene: .; CDR3 protein: CASSRTPSTDTQYF; CDR3 DNA: TGTGCCAGCAGCCGGACTCCTAGCACAGATACGCAGTATTTT
V gene: TRBV27; J gene: TRBJ2-1; D gene: .; CDR3 protein: CASRKLSSYNEQFF; CDR3 DNA: TGTGCCAGCCGAAAGCTGAGCTCCTACAATGAGCAGTTCTTC
V gene: TRBV3-1; J gene: TRBJ2-7; D gene: TRBD1; CDR3 protein: CASSQGGRGYEQYF; CDR3 DNA: TGTGCCAGCAGCCAAGGTGGCAGGGGGTACGAGCAGTACTTC
V gene: TRBV19; J gene: TRBJ2-4; D gene: .; CDR3 protein: CACSDSFDIQYF; CDR3 DNA: TGTGCCTGCTCGGACTCGTTTGACATTCAGTACTTC
V gene: TRBV12-3/TRBV12-4; J gene: TRBJ1-5; D gene: .; CDR3 protein: CASSLFGDYSNQPQHF; CDR3 DNA: TGTGCCAGCAGTTTATTCGGGGACTATAGCAATCAGCCCCAGCATTTT
V gene: TRBV20-1; J gene: TRBJ1-2; D gene: TRBD1; CDR3 protein: CSARVWDSYGYTF; CDR3 DNA: TGCAGTGCTAGGGTCTGGGACAGCTATGGCTACACCTTC